The 24 T cell receptor beta chains below all came from one sample that was sequenced in a study of T cells in Graves' hyperthyroidism and ophthalmopathy. The TCR beta CDR3 regions underwent amplification using RNA transcripts as the source. Researchers ran a first-round RT-PCR on the TCR CDR3 using the HTBI primer set. TCRdb used MiXCR to reprocess the multiplex PCR reads, holding one entry per CDR3 protein. The table lists approximately 620,000 distinct CDR3 sequences, about 14% of them singletons. Sequenced sample: blood. Receptors were obtained from a woman aged 30 to 39 with Graves' hyperthyroidism that later progressed to Graves' ophthalmopathy.

This clonotype has ten or more counts. The chain couples TRBV11-2 to TRBJ2-7; 8 bases match TRBD1. The CDR3 loop spans 16 amino acids. Germline lookup yields CDR1 SGHAT and CDR2 FQNNGV. The ends lost 5 bases at V and 0 bases at J; junction bases unmatched: 9. The CDR3 DNA sequence: TGTGCCAGCAGCCTCATCGGACAGGGAAGCTCCTACGAGCAGTACTTC. Its translation is CASSLIGQGSSYEQYF.

This clonotype was counted many times. This chain links TRBV5-1 with TRBJ2-7; 9 positions match TRBD1. Germline values: CDR1 SGHRS, CDR2 YFSETQ. The length of the CDR3 is 14 residues. V shed 2 bases and J 6 bases; nucleotides not matched to a gene: 6. CDR3 residues: CASSLGTGPTEQYF. The CDR3 nucleotides are TGCGCCAGCAGCTTAGGGACAGGGCCCACCGAGCAGTACTTC.

This clonotype was seen many times. The gene calls are TRBV19 and TRBJ1-2; TRBD1 matches at 12 bases. With 1 base clipped from V and 6 bases from J, the junction kept 6 bases outside the gene matches. Germline CDR1 reads LNHDA; CDR2 reads SQIVND (reference sequence). This CDR3 contains 16 residues. CDR3 DNA: TGTGCCAGTAGTATAGCTGGGACAGGGGGCGCGAATGGCTACACCTTC. Amino acids: CASSIAGTGGANGYTF.

This clonotype was observed at least ten times. The V call is TRBV7-2, the J call TRBJ2-7, with 15 bases that match TRBD2. CDR1 and CDR2 from the germline V gene are SGHTA and FQGNSA. The CDR3 length is 17 residues. With 6 bases clipped from V and 6 bases from J, the junction kept 12 bases outside the gene matches. Here the CDR3 reads CASRPGTSGRTLGEQYF. The CDR3 nucleotides are TGTGCCAGCAGGCCCGGGACTAGCGGGAGGACCCTCGGCGAGCAGTACTTC. Filled out from reference TRBV7-2 and TRBJ2-7, the complete variable domain reads GAGVSQSPSNKVTEKGKDVELRCDPISGHTALYWYRQSLGQGLEFLIYFQGNSAPDKSGLPSDRFSAERTGGSVSTLTIQRTQQEDSAVYLCASRPGTSGRTLGEQYFGPGTRLTVT.

This clonotype has more than one count but fewer than ten. The chain uses TRBV2 and TRBJ1-1, with D possibly being TRBD1 (5 bases). From germline, CDR1 is SNHLY and CDR2 FYNNEI. The CDR3 contains 15 residues. The ends were cut back, 3 bases at V and 0 bases at J, with 11 bases in the middle. CDR3 in amino acids: CASSDSWGMNTEAFF. CDR3 sequence (DNA): TGTGCCAGCAGTGATTCATGGGGGATGAACACTGAAGCTTTCTTT.

This clonotype has at least ten counts. V usage is TRBV19 and J usage is TRBJ1-5, with 10 positions matching TRBD1. J lost 6 bases, V lost 7 bases, and 9 bases had no gene match. Germline-derived CDR1 and CDR2 are LNHDA and SQIVND (reference sequence). The CDR3 sequence is 15 residues long. The CDR3 loop is CASTRTGGNSQPQHF. CDR3 nucleotide sequence: TGTGCCAGTACCAGGACAGGGGGGAATTCTCAGCCCCAGCATTTT.

This clonotype has more than one count but fewer than ten. This chain uses TRBV7-3 with TRBJ2-5; D ambiguous. In germline, CDR1 is SGHTA, CDR2 FQGTGA. The germline V and J ends were trimmed by 4 bases and 0 bases, with 6 bases remaining between them. This CDR3 region has 13 residues. DNA of the CDR3: TGTGCCAGCAGCTCCTTACACCAAGAGACCCAGTACTTC. Its protein product is CASSSLHQETQYF.

This clonotype appeared many times. The rearrangement uses TRBV19 and TRBJ2-5, with D perhaps given as TRBD1 or TRBD2 (6 bases each). Looked up from germline, CDR1 is LNHDA and CDR2 is SQIVND (reference sequence). V gave up 5 bases and J gave up 5 bases, with 12 bases separating them. The CDR3 spans 13 residues. This chain's CDR3 is CASSERGVETQYF. The DNA of the CDR3 is TGTGCCAGTAGTGAAAGGGGGGTCGAGACCCAGTACTTC.

This rearrangement joins TRBV19 to TRBJ2-2, with D hard to call. Per germline, CDR1 LNHDA and CDR2 SQIVND (reference sequence). CDR3 length equals 13 residues. Trimming took 6 bases from V and 4 from J, leaving 9 bases between them. The CDR3 DNA reads TGTGCCAGTAGGCACAGTAGCACCGGGGAGCTGTTTTTT. Protein product: CASRHSSTGELFF.

The chain couples TRBV6-2 or TRBV6-3 to TRBJ1-2, with 12 bases aligning to TRBD1. The CDR3 is made up of 18 amino acids. With 0 bases clipped from V and 8 bases from J, the junction kept 13 bases outside the gene matches. Germline loops: CDR1 MNHEY, CDR2 SVGEGT. The CDR3: CASSYSIQGQGAFGGYTF. Here the CDR3 DNA reads TGTGCCAGCAGTTACTCGATTCAGGGACAGGGGGCGTTTGGCGGCTACACCTTC.

This clonotype has ten or more counts. V gene TRBV15 combines with J gene TRBJ1-4; D is possibly TRBD1 (5 bases). Trimming took 3 bases from V and 0 from J, leaving 8 bases between them. Germline loops: CDR1 LNHNV, CDR2 YYDKDF (reference sequence). This CDR3 is built from 15 residues. The DNA of the CDR3 is TGTGCCACCAGCAGGGGGGAGGCAACTAATGAAAAACTGTTTTTT. Translated: CATSRGEATNEKLFF.

This clonotype was counted at least ten times. The J gene is TRBJ2-7, the V gene TRBV20-1; D may be TRBD1 (6 bases). There are 13 residues in the CDR3. V lost 1 base and J 3 bases, leaving 10 bases between the germline ends. CDR1 and CDR2 (germline): DFQATT, SNEGSKA (reference sequence). CDR3 protein: CSARGTAIYEQYF. For the CDR3, the DNA is TGCAGTGCTAGAGGGACAGCGATCTACGAGCAGTACTTC.

This clonotype was counted ten times or more. V gene TRBV28 combines with J gene TRBJ1-6, with 10 bases identical to TRBD1. This CDR3 region has 15 residues. Germline values: CDR1 MDHEN, CDR2 SYDVKM. Trimming removed 7 bases from V and 8 bases from J; junction bases left unmatched: 8. The CDR3 sequence is CASMGTGTGDSPLHF. CDR3 nucleotide sequence: TGTGCCAGCATGGGGACCGGGACAGGGGATTCACCCCTCCACTTT.

This clonotype was found many times. The chain joins TRBV7-9 to TRBJ2-7, with 11 bases lining up with TRBD1. Per germline, CDR1 SEHNR and CDR2 FQNEAQ (reference sequence). Unmatched junction bases numbered 7, after V lost 5 bases and J lost 7 bases. The CDR3 contains 14 residues. The CDR3 reads CASSAGQGAREQYF. DNA of the CDR3: TGTGCCAGCAGCGCCGGACAGGGGGCGCGGGAGCAGTACTTC.

This clonotype was counted ten times or more. The chain carries TRBV14 and TRBJ2-2; maybe TRBD2 (6 bases). The CDR3 is 16 residues long. Germline V gene data show CDR1 as SGHDN and CDR2 as FVKESK. V was shortened by 0 bases and J by 6 bases, with 14 bases between the two germline ends. The CDR3 sequence: CASSQEERERAGELFF. CDR3 nucleotides: TGTGCCAGCAGCCAAGAGGAACGGGAGAGGGCCGGGGAGCTGTTTTTT. Together with reference TRBV14 and TRBJ2-2, the CDR3 gives the full variable domain: EAGVTQFPSHSVIEKGQTVTLRCDPISGHDNLYWYRRVMGKEIKFLLHFVKESKQDESGMPNNRFLAERTGGTYSTLKVQPAELEDSGVYFCASSQEERERAGELFFGEGSRLTVL.

This clonotype was seen repeatedly, ten times or more. The V call is TRBV7-9, the J call TRBJ1-1, with TRBD1 matching over 9 bases. Germline V CDR1 and CDR2: SEHNR, FQNEAQ (reference sequence). The CDR3 runs 16 residues. The ends lost 10 bases at V and 1 base at J; junction bases unmatched: 13. CDR3 residues: CATPKGGQGKNTEAFF. In DNA form, the CDR3 reads TGTGCCACGCCTAAGGGGGGACAGGGCAAGAACACTGAAGCTTTCTTT.

This clonotype turned up a few times. V and J are TRBV19 and TRBJ2-7; 13 nucleotides align to TRBD2. From germline, CDR1 is LNHDA and CDR2 SQIVND (reference sequence). V lost 5 bases and J lost 4; bases outside the gene matches: 8. The CDR3 covers 16 residues. Here the CDR3 DNA reads TGTGCCAGTAGTCGGGGGACTAGCGGGACGATATACGAGCAGTACTTC. This gives the protein CASSRGTSGTIYEQYF.

In this sample, this clonotype turned up many times. The CDR3 sequence is CASPWGQTDGYTF. In nucleotides, the CDR3 is TGTGCCAGCCCTTGGGGACAGACGGATGGCTACACCTTC. The chain employs TRBV5-8 and TRBJ1-2, with 7 bases that match TRBD1. Germline V CDR1 and CDR2: SGHTS, YDEGEE. V trimming: 7 bases; J trimming: 6 bases; junction bases outside the gene matches: 9. The CDR3 length is 13 residues.

The V and J genes are TRBV6-2 or TRBV6-3 and TRBJ1-2, with 7 nucleotides matching TRBD1. V was pared by 6 bases and J by 8 bases, with 9 bases of the junction left unmatched. Looked up from germline, CDR1 is MNHEY and CDR2 is SVGEGT. The CDR3 runs to 13 residues. The CDR3 DNA reads TGTGCCAGCAGGACAACAGGGGTATGGGGCTACACCTTC. It translates to CASRTTGVWGYTF.

This clonotype was detected only a few times. The rearrangement joins TRBV6-1 to TRBJ2-4, with D tentatively TRBD2 (5 bases). With 7 bases removed from V and 2 bases from J, the gap between germline ends came to 12 bases. This CDR3 has 14 amino acids. Germline loops: CDR1 MNHNS, CDR2 SASEGT. The CDR3 loop is CASTSGGPKNIQYF. In DNA, the CDR3 is TGTGCCAGCACCTCGGGCGGGCCCAAAAACATTCAGTACTTC.

This clonotype was observed at least ten times. This chain links TRBV2 with TRBJ2-3; 7 nucleotides align to TRBD1. The V gene end was trimmed by 6 bases and the J gene end by 4 bases; junction bases not matched to a gene: 7. Germline lookup yields CDR1 SNHLY and CDR2 FYNNEI. The CDR3 sequence is 14 residues long. CDR3 nucleotides: TGTGCCAGCAGAAGTGGGCAGGGGGCAGATACGCAGTATTTT. It specifies CASRSGQGADTQYF.

This clonotype showed up many times. The J gene is TRBJ2-1, the V gene TRBV12-3 or TRBV12-4, with D possibly TRBD2 on 5 matching bases. The length of the CDR3 is 14 residues. V lost 7 bases and J lost 7, with 17 bases in between. CDR3 loop: CASTLTGPGNEQFF. The CDR3 region has the DNA TGTGCCAGCACCCTAACGGGCCCGGGAAATGAGCAGTTCTTC.

This clonotype was observed many times. The chain employs TRBV7-9 and TRBJ2-7; 10 bases agree with TRBD1. CDR1 and CDR2 (germline): SEHNR, FQNEAQ (reference sequence). The CDR3 loop spans 22 amino acids. The V gene end was trimmed by 1 base and the J gene end by 1 base; junction bases not matched to a gene: 22. The CDR3 is CASSLGLLSPGDRGTGSYEQYF. CDR3 DNA sequence: TGTGCCAGCAGCTTAGGTTTGCTGTCTCCGGGGGACAGGGGAACGGGGTCCTACGAGCAGTACTTC.

Many counts were recorded for this clonotype. The chain combines TRBV7-2 with TRBJ2-1; 11 positions match TRBD2. CDR3 length: 16 residues. Trimming at V came to 6 bases and at J to 1 base, leaving 5 bases not matched to a gene. CDR1 is SGHTA, CDR2 FQGNSA, per germline. DNA of the CDR3: TGTGCCAGCAGACGGACTAGCGGGTTTTCCTACAATGAGCAGTTCTTC. The encoded protein is CASRRTSGFSYNEQFF.